What follows are 19 T cell receptor beta chains derived from one specimen sequenced in a study of blood T cell repertoires in COVID-19. TCRdb keeps only in-frame clones here, not all; method: immunoSEQ multiplex PCR. The sample holds 95,000 to 100,000 clones, around 92% seen once. Sequencing was performed on peripheral blood. Receptors originate from a man between 45 and 60 years old with active COVID-19.

The chain employs TRBV5-3 and TRBJ2-4; 7 nucleotides line up with TRBD2. Being an ORF, TRBV5-3 has a function that is uncertain. The CDR3 covers 17 residues. Germline trimming cut 3 bases from V and 0 bases from J; bases unmatched to any gene: 9. As DNA, the CDR3 is TGTGCCAGAAGCTCGGGCGCGGGGGATCAAGCCAAAAACATTCAGTACTTC. This encodes CARSSGAGDQAKNIQYF.

The chain joins TRBV5-1 to TRBJ2-5; 14 positions agree with TRBD2. Germline V CDR1 and CDR2: SGHRS, YFSETQ. The V segment lost 0 bases and the J segment 4 bases; nucleotides outside the gene matches: 2. The CDR3 covers 16 residues. The CDR3 DNA follows: TGCGCCAGCAGCTTGGCGACTAGCGGGAGGGGAGAGACCCAGTACTTC. Translated: CASSLATSGRGETQYF. Full variable domain (remainder filled in from reference TRBV5-1 and TRBJ2-5): KAGVTQTPRYLIKTRGQQVTLSCSPISGHRSVSWYQQTPGQGLQFLFEYFSETQRNKGNFPGRFSGRQFSNSRSEMNVSTLELGDSALYLCASSLATSGRGETQYFGPGTRLLVL.

This chain uses TRBV19 with TRBJ1-2, with TRBD1 matching 9 bases. V shed 11 bases and J 0 bases; nucleotides not matched to a gene: 10. The CDR3 is 15 amino acids. CDR1 is LNHDA and CDR2 is SQIVND in the germline V gene (reference sequence). CDR3 in DNA: TGTGCCTCTCTGGACAGGGGCACAGCTAACTATGGCTACACCTTC. This translates into CASLDRGTANYGYTF.

The rearrangement uses TRBV6-1 and TRBJ1-2, with 8 bases identical to TRBD1. The CDR3 extends over 12 amino acids. CDR1 is MNHNS and CDR2 is SASEGT in the germline V gene. J lost 8 bases, V lost 3 bases, and 2 bases had no gene match. The CDR3 DNA is TGTGCCAGCAGTGAGACAGGGGAAGGCTACACCTTC. As protein: CASSETGEGYTF.

CDR3 DNA: TGCGCCAGCAGCCAAGAAAGCGGGAGTACCGGGGAGCTGTTTTTT. As protein: CASSQESGSTGELFF. The J gene is TRBJ2-2, the V gene TRBV4-1, with TRBD2 identical over 8 bases. V shed 0 bases, J shed 5 bases, and the junction held 2 bases outside the gene matches. CDR1 and CDR2 (germline): MGHRA, YSYEKL. The CDR3 has 15 amino acids.

The J gene is TRBJ1-2, the V gene TRBV28, with D perhaps TRBD1 (6 bases). V lost 5 bases and J 7 bases, leaving 14 bases between the germline ends. The CDR3 covers 13 residues. CDR1 and CDR2 from the germline V gene are MDHEN and SYDVKM. CDR3 DNA sequence: TGTGCCAGCAGTCAAACAGGGTCGGCTGGCTACACCTTC. It translates to CASSQTGSAGYTF.

The chain links TRBV7-3 to TRBJ2-2; D possibly corresponds to TRBD1 (5 bases). The CDR3 contains 15 residues. Germline loops: CDR1 SGHTA, CDR2 FQGTGA. Deletions cut 5 bases from V and 4 bases from J, with 14 bases between. The chain's CDR3 is CASSKRQSGTGELFF. CDR3 sequence (DNA): TGTGCCAGCAGCAAAAGACAGTCAGGCACCGGGGAGCTGTTTTTT.

The chain combines TRBV21-1 with TRBJ2-1; the table's D call TRBD2 went unverified against the DNA. TRBV21-1 is termed a pseudogene. The CDR3 spans 18 residues. CDR3 protein: CASTSLTQDPRGVNEQFF. The CDR3 DNA sequence: TGTGCCAGCACCAGCCTTACACAAGACCCACGAGGTGTAAATGAGCAGTTCTTC.

J is TRBJ2-3 and V is TRBV19; a weak D match, TRBD2 (6 bases). This CDR3 contains 16 residues. V lost 3 bases and J lost 0, with 13 bases in between. Germline values: CDR1 LNHDA, CDR2 SQIVND (reference sequence). The DNA for the CDR3 is TGTGCCAGTAGTATCAGGCTAGCGAAGAGCACAGATACGCAGTATTTT. It specifies CASSIRLAKSTDTQYF.

The chain is built from TRBV7-9 and TRBJ2-7, with D hard to call. V lost 4 bases and J lost 5, with 9 bases in between. Germline CDR1 reads SEHNR; CDR2 reads FQNEAQ (reference sequence). The CDR3 is made up of 12 amino acids. The CDR3 reads CASSSARDEQYF. The DNA for the CDR3 is TGTGCCAGCAGCTCGGCCCGGGACGAGCAGTACTTC.

V and J are TRBV6-5 and TRBJ2-7; D unresolved. The germline CDR1 and CDR2 sequences are MNHEY and SVGAGI. Trimming took off 6 bases at V and 3 bases at J, with 15 bases between the two ends. The CDR3 has 14 amino acids. The CDR3 here is CASSKRRTVYEQYF. Written as DNA, the CDR3 is TGTGCCAGCAGCAAACGGAGAACCGTCTACGAGCAGTACTTC.

The table lists this clone with a count of one. The chain links TRBV25-1 to TRBJ2-1; 8 bases agree with TRBD1. With V trimmed by 10 bases and J by 5 bases, 4 bases remained unmatched. Germline values: CDR1 MGHDK, CDR2 SYGVNS. This CDR3 comprises 12 residues. The CDR3 DNA sequence: TGTGCCATCACGACAGGGGACAATGAGCAGTTCTTC. Protein: CAITTGDNEQFF.

This rearrangement joins TRBV28 to TRBJ2-6; D not resolved. The V gene lost 7 bases and the J gene lost 0 bases, with 4 bases spanning the gap. The germline gives CDR1 MDHEN, CDR2 SYDVKM. This CDR3 comprises 13 residues. CDR3 loop: CASTSSGANVLTF. The DNA for the CDR3 is TGTGCCAGCACGAGCTCTGGGGCCAACGTCCTGACTTTC.

This clone was seen only once. This rearrangement joins TRBV5-4 to TRBJ1-4, with D unclear. This CDR3 comprises 13 residues. Per germline, CDR1 SGHNT and CDR2 YYREEE (reference sequence). Trimming cost V 9 bases and J 0 bases, with 9 bases left between them. CDR3 residues: CATGDATNEKLFF. Here the CDR3 DNA reads TGTGCCACCGGGGATGCAACTAATGAAAAACTGTTTTTT.

V usage is TRBV28 and J usage is TRBJ2-7; D unclear. V was clipped by 7 bases and J by 2 bases, with 6 bases between them. CDR3 size: 11 residues. The V gene's germline CDR1 is MDHEN and CDR2 SYDVKM. In DNA form, the CDR3 reads TGTGCCAGCACTTCTACCTACGAGCAGTACTTC. Translated: CASTSTYEQYF.

This clone was detected only once. This sequence joins TRBV28 and TRBJ1-6; D gene ambiguous. The germline gives CDR1 MDHEN, CDR2 SYDVKM. This CDR3 has 13 amino acids. V was cut by 8 bases and J by 10 bases, with 15 bases left in between. The CDR3 coding sequence is TGTGCCAGCTTCGGTGGTTCTCGCTCACCCCTCCACTTT. Translation gives CASFGGSRSPLHF. Variable domain in full (rest from reference TRBV28 and TRBJ1-6): DVKVTQSSRYLVKRTGEKVFLECVQDMDHENMFWYRQDPGLGLRLIYFSYDVKMKEKGDIPEGYSVSREKKERFSLILESASTNQTSMYLCASFGGSRSPLHFGNGTRLTVT.

The V call is TRBV30, the J call TRBJ1-1; 10 positions agree with TRBD1. With V trimmed by 4 bases and J by 4 bases, 9 bases remained unmatched. This CDR3 has 15 residues. Germline V lookup: CDR1 GTSNPN, CDR2 SVGIG (reference sequence). CDR3 loop: CAWKETGGFSTEAFF. The CDR3 region has the DNA TGTGCCTGGAAGGAGACAGGGGGCTTTAGCACTGAAGCTTTCTTT.

The gene calls are TRBV28 and TRBJ2-1, with D tentatively TRBD1 (8 bases). The ends were cut back, 5 bases at V and 15 bases at J, with 17 bases in the middle. Germline V gene data show CDR1 as MDHEN and CDR2 as SYDVKM. This CDR3 comprises 12 residues. CDR3 bases: TGTGCCAGCAGTCTCAGACAGGGGAGGGTGTTCTTC. Translated, it gives CASSLRQGRVFF.

The chain combines TRBV28 with TRBJ2-3; 14 bases are a match to TRBD2. Germline CDR1 reads MDHEN; CDR2 reads SYDVKM. This CDR3 comprises 17 residues. Trimming removed 2 bases from V and 6 bases from J; junction bases left unmatched: 7. The CDR3 DNA is TGTGCCAGCAGTTTAAGAGGTCGACTAGCGGGGGGGGATACGCAGTATTTT. Amino acids: CASSLRGRLAGGDTQYF.